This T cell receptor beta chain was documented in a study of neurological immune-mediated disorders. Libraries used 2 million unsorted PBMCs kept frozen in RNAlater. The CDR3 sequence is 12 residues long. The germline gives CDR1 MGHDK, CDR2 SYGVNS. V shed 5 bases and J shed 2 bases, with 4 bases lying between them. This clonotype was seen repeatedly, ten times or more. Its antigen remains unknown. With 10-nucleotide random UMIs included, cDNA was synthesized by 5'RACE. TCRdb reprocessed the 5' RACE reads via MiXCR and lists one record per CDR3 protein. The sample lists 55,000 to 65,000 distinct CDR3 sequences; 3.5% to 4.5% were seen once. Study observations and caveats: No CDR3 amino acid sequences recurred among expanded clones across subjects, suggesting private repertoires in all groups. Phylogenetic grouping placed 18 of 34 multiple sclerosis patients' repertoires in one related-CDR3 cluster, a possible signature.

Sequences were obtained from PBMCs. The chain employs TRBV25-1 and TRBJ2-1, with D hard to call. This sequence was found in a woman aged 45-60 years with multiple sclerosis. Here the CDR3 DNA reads TGTGCCAGCAGTAACGCCTACAATGAGCAGTTCTTC. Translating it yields CASSNAYNEQFF. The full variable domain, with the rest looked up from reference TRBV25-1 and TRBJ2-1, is EADIYQTPRYLVIGTGKKITLECSQTMGHDKMYWYQQDPGMELHLIHYSYGVNSTEKGDLSSESTVSRIRTEHFPLTLESARPSHTSQYLCASSNAYNEQFFGPGTRLTVL.